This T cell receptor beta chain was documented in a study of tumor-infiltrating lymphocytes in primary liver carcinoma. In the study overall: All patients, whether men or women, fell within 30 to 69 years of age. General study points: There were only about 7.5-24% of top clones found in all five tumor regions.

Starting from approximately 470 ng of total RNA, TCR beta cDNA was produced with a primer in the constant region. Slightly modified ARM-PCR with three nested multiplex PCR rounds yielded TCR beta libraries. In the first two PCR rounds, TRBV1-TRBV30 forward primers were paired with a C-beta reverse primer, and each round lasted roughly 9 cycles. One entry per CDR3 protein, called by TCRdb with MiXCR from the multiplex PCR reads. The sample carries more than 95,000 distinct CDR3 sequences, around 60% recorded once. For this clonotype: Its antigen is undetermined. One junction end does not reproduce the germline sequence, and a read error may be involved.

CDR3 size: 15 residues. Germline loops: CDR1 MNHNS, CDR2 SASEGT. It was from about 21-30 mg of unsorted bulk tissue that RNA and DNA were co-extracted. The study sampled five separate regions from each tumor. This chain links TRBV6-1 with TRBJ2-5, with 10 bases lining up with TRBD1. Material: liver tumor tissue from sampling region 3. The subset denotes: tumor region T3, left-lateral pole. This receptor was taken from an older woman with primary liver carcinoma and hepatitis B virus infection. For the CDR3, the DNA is TGTGCCAGCGGTGAAGGGACAGGGGCACAAGAGACCCAGTACTTC. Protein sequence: CASGEGTGAQETQYF.